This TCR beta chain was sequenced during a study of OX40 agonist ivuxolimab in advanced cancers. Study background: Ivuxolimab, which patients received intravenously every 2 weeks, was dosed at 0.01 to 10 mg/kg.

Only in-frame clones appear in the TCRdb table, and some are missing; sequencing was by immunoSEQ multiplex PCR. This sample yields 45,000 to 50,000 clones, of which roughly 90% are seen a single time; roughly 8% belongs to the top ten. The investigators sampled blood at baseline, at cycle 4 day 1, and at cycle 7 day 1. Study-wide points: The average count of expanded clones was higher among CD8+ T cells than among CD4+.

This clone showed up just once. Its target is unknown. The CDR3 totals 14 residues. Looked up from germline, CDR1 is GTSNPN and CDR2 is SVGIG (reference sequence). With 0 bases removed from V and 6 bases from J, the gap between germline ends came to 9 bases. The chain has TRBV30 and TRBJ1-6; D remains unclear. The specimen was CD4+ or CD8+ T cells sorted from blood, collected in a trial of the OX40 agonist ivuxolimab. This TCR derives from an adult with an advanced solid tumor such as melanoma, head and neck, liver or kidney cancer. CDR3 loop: CAWSVWFGNSPLHF. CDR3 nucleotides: TGTGCCTGGAGTGTGTGGTTCGGTAATTCACCCCTCCACTTT.